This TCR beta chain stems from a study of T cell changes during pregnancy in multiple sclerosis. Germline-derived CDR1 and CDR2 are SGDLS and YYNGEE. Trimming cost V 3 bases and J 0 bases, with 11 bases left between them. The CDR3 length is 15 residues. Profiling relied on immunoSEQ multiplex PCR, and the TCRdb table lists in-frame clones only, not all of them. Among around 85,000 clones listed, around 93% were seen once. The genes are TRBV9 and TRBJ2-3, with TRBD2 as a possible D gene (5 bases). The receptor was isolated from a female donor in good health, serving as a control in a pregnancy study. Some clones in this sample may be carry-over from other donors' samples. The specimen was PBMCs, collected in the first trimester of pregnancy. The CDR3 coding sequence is TGTGCCAGCAGCGACCCCGGACTCAGCACAGATACGCAGTATTTT. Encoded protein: CASSDPGLSTDTQYF.